Sequencing of this T cell receptor beta chain was carried out in a study of shared clonotypes between healthy human individuals. The V gene's germline CDR1 is SGHDT and CDR2 YYEEEE. The CDR3 is 15 amino acids. V was clipped by 0 bases and J by 4 bases, with 13 bases between them. General observations from the study: Estimated richness was generally greater in naive than memory subsets.

Investigators spread the genomic DNA of each subset evenly over several immunoSEQ plates. Sequencing was performed with immunoSEQ multiplex PCR; in TCRdb, only in-frame clones are kept and a portion is missing. The repertoire holds approximately 2.1 million clones, 80% to 95% seen once, with 0.39% in the top ten. A CD45RA-negative memory subset and a CD45RA+ naive subset were separated from the CD4+ cells. Points on this clone: Its target is unknown.

Sequences were obtained from naive CD4+ T cells from PBMCs. Subset denoted: CD45RA+ positively selected. The clonotype originates from a man aged 18 to 30 in good health. Some clones in this sample may be carry-over from other donors' samples. The chain has TRBV5-6 and TRBJ2-5; possible D gene TRBD1, 5 bases. In DNA, the CDR3 is TGTGCCAGCAGCTTGGCCTTCAGGGCTCGAGAGACCCAGTACTTC. Its translation is CASSLAFRARETQYF.